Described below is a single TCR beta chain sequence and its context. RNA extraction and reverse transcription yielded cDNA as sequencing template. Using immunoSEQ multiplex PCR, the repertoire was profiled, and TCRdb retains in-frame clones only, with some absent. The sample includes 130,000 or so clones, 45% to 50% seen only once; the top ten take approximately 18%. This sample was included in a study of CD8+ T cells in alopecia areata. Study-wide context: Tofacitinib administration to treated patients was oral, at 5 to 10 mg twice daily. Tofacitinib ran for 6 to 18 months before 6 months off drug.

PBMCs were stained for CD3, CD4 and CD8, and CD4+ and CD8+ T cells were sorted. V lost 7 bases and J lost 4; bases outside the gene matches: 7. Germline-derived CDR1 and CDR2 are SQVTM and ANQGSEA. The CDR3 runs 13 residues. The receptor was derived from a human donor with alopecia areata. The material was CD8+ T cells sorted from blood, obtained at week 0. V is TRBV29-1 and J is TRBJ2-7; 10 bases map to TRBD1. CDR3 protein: CSAGTGEFYEQYF. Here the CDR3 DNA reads TGCAGCGCTGGGACAGGGGAGTTTTACGAGCAGTACTTC.